The rows below give T cell receptor beta chains drawn from one sample of a study of neoadjuvant anti-PD-1 for oral cavity cancer. Sequencing was performed with immunoSEQ multiplex PCR; in TCRdb, only in-frame clones are kept and a portion is missing. The data contain 17,000 or so clones, approximately 70% of them singletons. This specimen was PBMCs, taken before nivolumab (anti-PD-1) treatment. Receptors were obtained from a person between 40 and 79 years old with oral cavity squamous cell carcinoma. Each CDR3 is given with its conserved first and last residue. The order of the fields is CDR3 protein, CDR3 DNA, D gene, J gene, V gene, clone size. The D gene is left open where the match is weak. Clone sizes are given selectively: once, few, many, or a class where the clone is expanded.

CDR3: CASSILAGLYEQYF
DNA: TGTGCCAGCAGCATACTAGCGGGACTCTACGAGCAGTACTTC
D: TRBD2
J: TRBJ2-7
V: TRBV11-2
size: NA

CDR3: CASSFAGTEYEQYF
DNA: TGTGCCAGCAGTTTCGCCGGGACCGAATACGAGCAGTACTTC
D: NA
J: TRBJ2-7
V: TRBV6-5
size: once

CDR3: CASTRGGSGANVLTF
DNA: TGTGCCAGTACTAGAGGAGGGTCAGGGGCCAACGTCCTGACTTTC
D: NA
J: TRBJ2-6
V: TRBV19
size: once

CDR3: CASRSTATEQFF
DNA: TGTGCCAGCAGGTCGACAGCTACTGAGCAGTTCTTC
D: NA
J: TRBJ2-1
V: TRBV11-2
size: NA

CDR3: CASSEVDRVGQPQHF
DNA: TGTGCCAGCAGTGAAGTCGACAGGGTCGGTCAGCCCCAGCATTTT
D: TRBD1
J: TRBJ1-5
V: TRBV2
size: few

CDR3: CASSDPSGRVSYNEQFF
DNA: TGTGCCAGCAGTGACCCCAGCGGGAGGGTATCCTACAATGAGCAGTTCTTC
D: TRBD2
J: TRBJ2-1
V: TRBV6-4
size: NA

CDR3: CASSLRDRGTAETQYF
DNA: TGTGCCAGCAGCTTGCGGGACAGGGGAACGGCAGAGACCCAGTACTTC
D: TRBD1
J: TRBJ2-5
V: TRBV5-4
size: few

CDR3: CASNSGTAKNIQYF
DNA: TGTGCCAGCAACTCCGGGACGGCCAAAAACATTCAGTACTTC
D: NA
J: TRBJ2-4
V: TRBV21-1
size: NA

CDR3: CASREDRATEAFF
DNA: TGCGCCAGCAGGGAGGACAGGGCGACTGAAGCTTTCTTT
D: TRBD1
J: TRBJ1-1
V: TRBV10-2
size: NA

CDR3: CASRSGTSALSYNEQFF
DNA: TGTGCCAGTAGATCCGGGACTAGCGCTCTCTCCTACAATGAGCAGTTCTTC
D: TRBD2
J: TRBJ2-1
V: TRBV19
size: NA

CDR3: CASSYMPTGTEQYF
DNA: TGTGCCAGCAGTTACATGCCGACAGGAACGGAGCAGTACTTC
D: NA
J: TRBJ2-7
V: TRBV6-5
size: NA

CDR3: CASSYSIGRNTGELFF
DNA: TGTGCCAGCAGTTACTCGATAGGACGGAACACCGGGGAGCTGTTTTTT
D: NA
J: TRBJ2-2
V: TRBV6-5
size: few

CDR3: CAINTGADTQYF
DNA: TGTGCCATCAATACAGGAGCAGATACGCAGTATTTT
D: NA
J: TRBJ2-3
V: TRBV10-3
size: NA

CDR3: CSVDTGYNEQFF
DNA: TGCAGCGTTGACACGGGATACAATGAGCAGTTCTTC
D: NA
J: TRBJ2-1
V: TRBV29-1
size: NA

CDR3: CASSVTGNEAFF
DNA: TGTGCCAGCAGTGTGACAGGTAATGAAGCTTTCTTT
D: NA
J: TRBJ1-1
V: TRBV2
size: few

CDR3: CASSGPTTTDTQYF
DNA: TGTGCCAGCAGTGGACCGACAACCACAGATACGCAGTATTTT
D: NA
J: TRBJ2-3
V: TRBV14
size: NA

CDR3: CASSRDGSSGNTIYF
DNA: TGTGCCAGCAGCCGGGACGGAAGCTCTGGAAACACCATATATTTT
D: NA
J: TRBJ1-3
V: TRBV7-9
size: few

CDR3: CASSDAKGWGSYNEQFF
DNA: TGCGCCAGCAGTGATGCGAAGGGTTGGGGGTCTTACAATGAGCAGTTCTTC
D: NA
J: TRBJ2-1
V: TRBV10-1
size: once

CDR3: CASSLFPADYNEQFF
DNA: TGTGCCAGCAGCTTATTTCCAGCGGATTACAATGAGCAGTTCTTC
D: NA
J: TRBJ2-1
V: TRBV11-3
size: once

CDR3: CASSEIKLETQYF
DNA: TGCGCCAGCAGCGAGATAAAATTGGAGACCCAGTACTTC
D: NA
J: TRBJ2-5
V: TRBV5-1
size: NA

CDR3: CARRHTYEQYF
DNA: TGTGCCAGAAGACACACCTACGAGCAGTACTTC
D: NA
J: TRBJ2-7
V: TRBV9
size: NA

CDR3: CSVEGATLYGYTF
DNA: TGCAGCGTTGAAGGGGCGACCCTTTACGGCTACACCTTC
D: NA
J: TRBJ1-2
V: TRBV29-1
size: once

CDR3: CAISGGLAGVYEQFF
DNA: TGTGCCATCAGTGGTGGACTAGCGGGAGTATATGAGCAGTTCTTC
D: TRBD2
J: TRBJ2-1
V: TRBV10-3
size: NA

CDR3: CSVGASATNEKLFF
DNA: TGCAGCGTGGGGGCCTCTGCAACTAATGAAAAACTGTTTTTT
D: NA
J: TRBJ1-4
V: TRBV29-1
size: NA

CDR3: CASSLTGPYNEQFF
DNA: TGTGCCAGCAGCTTAACAGGTCCATACAATGAGCAGTTCTTC
D: NA
J: TRBJ2-1
V: TRBV13
size: NA

CDR3: CASTREVGNQPQHF
DNA: TGTGCCAGTACCAGGGAGGTGGGCAATCAGCCCCAGCATTTT
D: NA
J: TRBJ1-5
V: TRBV2
size: few

CDR3: CASRGLTGELFF
DNA: TGTGCCAGCAGGGGACTGACCGGGGAGCTGTTTTTT
D: NA
J: TRBJ2-2
V: TRBV6-1
size: once

CDR3: CASLQRSGPIYEQYF
DNA: TGTGCCAGCCTCCAGCGGAGCGGGCCGATCTACGAGCAGTACTTC
D: NA
J: TRBJ2-7
V: TRBV27
size: NA

CDR3: CASSFLGETQYF
DNA: TGCGCCAGCAGCTTCTTGGGAGAGACCCAGTACTTC
D: NA
J: TRBJ2-5
V: TRBV5-1
size: NA

CDR3: CASSLWGVAGATGELFF
DNA: TGTGCCAGCAGTTTGTGGGGAGTAGCGGGAGCCACCGGGGAGCTGTTTTTT
D: TRBD2
J: TRBJ2-2
V: TRBV27
size: once

CDR3: CATSRNRDIEQYF
DNA: TGTGCCACCAGCAGAAACCGGGACATCGAGCAGTACTTC
D: NA
J: TRBJ2-7
V: TRBV15
size: NA

CDR3: CASSSQGNYYGYTF
DNA: TGTGCCAGCAGCTCACAGGGAAATTACTATGGCTACACCTTC
D: NA
J: TRBJ1-2
V: TRBV5-6
size: NA

CDR3: CAWRSTPTSREQYF
DNA: TGTGCCTGGAGGAGTACGCCAACAAGCCGGGAGCAGTACTTC
D: NA
J: TRBJ2-7
V: TRBV30
size: NA

CDR3: CASSRGTGNYNEQFF
DNA: TGTGCCAGCAGCCGCGGGACAGGGAACTACAATGAGCAGTTCTTC
D: TRBD1
J: TRBJ2-1
V: TRBV7-3
size: NA

CDR3: CASHLGNGYTF
DNA: TGTGCCAGCCACCTAGGAAATGGCTACACCTTC
D: NA
J: TRBJ1-2
V: TRBV6-1
size: few

CDR3: CASSFSDRATEAFF
DNA: TGTGCCAGCAGCTTCAGCGACAGGGCCACTGAAGCTTTCTTT
D: TRBD1
J: TRBJ1-1
V: TRBV9
size: NA

CDR3: CASSLVRNEQYF
DNA: TGTGCCAGCAGTCTCGTACGGAACGAGCAGTACTTC
D: NA
J: TRBJ2-7
V: TRBV28
size: NA

CDR3: CASSLDRVSSYNEQFF
DNA: TGCGCCAGCAGCCTTGACAGGGTTAGCTCCTACAATGAGCAGTTCTTC
D: TRBD1
J: TRBJ2-1
V: TRBV5-1
size: NA

CDR3: CASSHTTSGVVYEQYF
DNA: TGTGCCAGCAGTCACACGACTAGCGGGGTCGTTTACGAGCAGTACTTC
D: TRBD2
J: TRBJ2-7
V: TRBV6-6
size: NA

CDR3: CASSLMAGEQYF
DNA: TGTGCCAGCAGCTTAATGGCCGGGGAGCAGTACTTC
D: NA
J: TRBJ2-7
V: TRBV7-2
size: NA

CDR3: CASSYSGNEQFF
DNA: TGTGCCAGCAGTTACTCAGGGAATGAGCAGTTCTTC
D: NA
J: TRBJ2-1
V: TRBV6-5
size: NA

CDR3: CASSPGQGNYGYTF
DNA: TGTGCCAGCAGCCCCGGACAGGGAAACTATGGCTACACCTTC
D: TRBD1
J: TRBJ1-2
V: TRBV5-6
size: NA

CDR3: CASSYLRGREKLFF
DNA: TGTGCCAGCAGTTACTTGAGGGGGCGGGAAAAACTGTTTTTT
D: TRBD1
J: TRBJ1-4
V: TRBV6-6
size: NA

CDR3: CASSEAGAGERETQYF
DNA: TGTGCCAGCAGTGAAGCAGGTGCGGGAGAACGGGAGACCCAGTACTTC
D: TRBD2
J: TRBJ2-5
V: TRBV2
size: NA